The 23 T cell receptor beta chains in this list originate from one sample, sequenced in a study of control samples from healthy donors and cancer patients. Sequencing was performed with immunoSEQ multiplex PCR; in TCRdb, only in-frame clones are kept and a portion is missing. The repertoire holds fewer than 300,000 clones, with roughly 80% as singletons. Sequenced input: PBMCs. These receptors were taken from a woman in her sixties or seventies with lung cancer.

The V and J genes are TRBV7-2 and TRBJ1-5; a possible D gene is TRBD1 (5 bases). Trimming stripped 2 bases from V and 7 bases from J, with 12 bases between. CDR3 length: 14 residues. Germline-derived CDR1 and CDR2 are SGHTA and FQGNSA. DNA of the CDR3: TGTGCCAGCAGCTTATTAGGGGCCAGCCAGCCCCAGCATTTT. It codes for CASSLLGASQPQHF.

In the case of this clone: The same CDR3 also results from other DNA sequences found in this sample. The CDR3 is CASSPRTGGNTEAFF. CDR3 bases: TGTGCCAGCAGCCCACGGACAGGGGGGAACACTGAAGCTTTCTTT. J is TRBJ1-1 and V is TRBV7-9; TRBD1 matches 10 bases. The V gene end was trimmed by 5 bases and the J gene end by 1 base; junction bases not matched to a gene: 4. This CDR3 is built from 15 residues. Germline CDR1 and CDR2: SEHNR and FQNEAQ (reference sequence).

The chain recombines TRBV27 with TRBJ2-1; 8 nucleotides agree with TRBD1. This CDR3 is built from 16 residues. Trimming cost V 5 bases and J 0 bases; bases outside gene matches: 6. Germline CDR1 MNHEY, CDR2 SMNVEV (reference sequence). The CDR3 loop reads CASSTRQGSSYNEQFF. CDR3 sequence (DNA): TGTGCCAGCAGTACACGACAGGGGAGCTCCTACAATGAGCAGTTCTTC.

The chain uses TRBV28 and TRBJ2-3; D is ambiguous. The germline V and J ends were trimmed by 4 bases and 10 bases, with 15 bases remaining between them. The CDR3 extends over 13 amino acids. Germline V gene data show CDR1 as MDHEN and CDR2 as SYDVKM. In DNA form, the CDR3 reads TGTGCCAGCAGTTCCGCCCAGAAGGGTGCGCAGTATTTT. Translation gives CASSSAQKGAQYF.

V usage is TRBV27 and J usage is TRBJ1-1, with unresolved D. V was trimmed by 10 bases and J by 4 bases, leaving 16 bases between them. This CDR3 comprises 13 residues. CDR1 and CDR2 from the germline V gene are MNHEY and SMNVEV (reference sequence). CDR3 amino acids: CATSVASGTEAFF. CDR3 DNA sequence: TGTGCCACCTCGGTGGCCTCGGGCACTGAAGCTTTCTTT.

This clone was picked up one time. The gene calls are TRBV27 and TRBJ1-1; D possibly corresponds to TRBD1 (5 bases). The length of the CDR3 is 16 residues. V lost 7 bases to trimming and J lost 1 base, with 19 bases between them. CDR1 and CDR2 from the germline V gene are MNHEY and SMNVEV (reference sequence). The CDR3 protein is CASNPSSGFRNTEAFF. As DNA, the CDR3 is TGTGCCAGCAACCCCTCCTCAGGGTTCAGGAACACTGAAGCTTTCTTT.

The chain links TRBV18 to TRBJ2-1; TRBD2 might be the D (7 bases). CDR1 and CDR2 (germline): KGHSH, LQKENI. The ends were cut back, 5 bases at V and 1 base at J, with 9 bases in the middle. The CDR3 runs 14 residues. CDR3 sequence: CASSGGASYNEQFF. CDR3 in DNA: TGTGCCAGCTCAGGGGGGGCTTCCTACAATGAGCAGTTCTTC. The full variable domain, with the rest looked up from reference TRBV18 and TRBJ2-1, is NAGVMQNPRHLVRRRGQEARLRCSPMKGHSHVYWYRQLPEEGLKFMVYLQKENIIDESGMPKERFSAEFPKEGPSILRIQQVVRGDSAAYFCASSGGASYNEQFFGPGTRLTVL.

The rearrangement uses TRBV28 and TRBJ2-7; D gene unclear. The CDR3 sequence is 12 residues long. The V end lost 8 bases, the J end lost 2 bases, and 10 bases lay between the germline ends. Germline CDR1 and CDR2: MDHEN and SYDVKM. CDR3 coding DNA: TGTGCCAGCGCCCGGTCCACCTACGAGCAGTACTTC. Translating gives CASARSTYEQYF.

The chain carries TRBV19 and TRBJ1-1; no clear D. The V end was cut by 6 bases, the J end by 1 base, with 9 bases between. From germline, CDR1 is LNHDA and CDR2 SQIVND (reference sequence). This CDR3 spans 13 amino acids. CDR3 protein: CASRPYRNTEAFF. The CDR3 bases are TGTGCCAGTAGGCCTTACAGGAACACTGAAGCTTTCTTT.

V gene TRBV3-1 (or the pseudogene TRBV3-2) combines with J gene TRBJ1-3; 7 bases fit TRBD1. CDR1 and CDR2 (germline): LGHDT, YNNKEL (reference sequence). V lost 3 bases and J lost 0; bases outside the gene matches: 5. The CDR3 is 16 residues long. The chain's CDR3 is CASSQTGTVSGNTIYF. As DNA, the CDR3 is TGTGCCAGCAGCCAGACCGGGACAGTCTCTGGAAACACCATATATTTT.

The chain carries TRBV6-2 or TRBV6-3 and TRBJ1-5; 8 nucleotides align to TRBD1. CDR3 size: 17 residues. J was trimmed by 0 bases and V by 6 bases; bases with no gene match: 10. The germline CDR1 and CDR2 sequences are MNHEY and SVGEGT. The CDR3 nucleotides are TGTGCCAGCAGCAGGACAGGGACGAATTATAGCAATCAGCCCCAGCATTTT. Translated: CASSRTGTNYSNQPQHF.

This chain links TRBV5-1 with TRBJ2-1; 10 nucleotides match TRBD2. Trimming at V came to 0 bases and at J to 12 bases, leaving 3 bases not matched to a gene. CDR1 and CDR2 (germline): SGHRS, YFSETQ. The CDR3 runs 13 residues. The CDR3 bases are TGCGCCAGCAGCTTGGGACTAGCGGGCCCGCAGTTCTTC. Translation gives CASSLGLAGPQFF. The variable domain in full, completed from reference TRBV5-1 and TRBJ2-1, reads KAGVTQTPRYLIKTRGQQVTLSCSPISGHRSVSWYQQTPGQGLQFLFEYFSETQRNKGNFPGRFSGRQFSNSRSEMNVSTLELGDSALYLCASSLGLAGPQFFGPGTRLTVL.

CDR3 DNA: TGCAGCGTTGTGAGGACAGGGTACACTGAAGCTTTCTTT. Protein sequence: CSVVRTGYTEAFF. The chain is built from TRBV29-1 and TRBJ1-1; 8 bases are a match to TRBD1. Germline V gives CDR1 SQVTM, CDR2 ANQGSEA. Losses at the gene ends were 4 bases for V and 3 bases for J; bases not matched to a gene: 4. CDR3 length: 13 residues.

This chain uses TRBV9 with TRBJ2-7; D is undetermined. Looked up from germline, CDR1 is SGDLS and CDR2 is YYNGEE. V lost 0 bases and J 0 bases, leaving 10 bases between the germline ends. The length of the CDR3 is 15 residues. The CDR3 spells CASSVGGFSSYEQYF. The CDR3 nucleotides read TGTGCCAGCAGCGTAGGAGGATTTAGCTCCTACGAGCAGTACTTC.

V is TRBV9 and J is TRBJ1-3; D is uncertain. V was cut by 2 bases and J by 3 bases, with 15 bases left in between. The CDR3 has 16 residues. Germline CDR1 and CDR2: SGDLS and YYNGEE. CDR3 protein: CASSVMEPQSGNTIYF. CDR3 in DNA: TGTGCCAGCAGCGTTATGGAACCTCAAAGTGGAAACACCATATATTTT.

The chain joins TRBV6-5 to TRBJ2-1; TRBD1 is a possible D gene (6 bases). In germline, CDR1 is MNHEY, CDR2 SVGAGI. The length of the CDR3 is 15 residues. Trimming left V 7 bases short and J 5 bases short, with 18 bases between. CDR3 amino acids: CASNSDRLRNNEQFF. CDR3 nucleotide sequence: TGTGCCAGCAATTCAGACAGGCTGAGAAACAATGAGCAGTTCTTC.

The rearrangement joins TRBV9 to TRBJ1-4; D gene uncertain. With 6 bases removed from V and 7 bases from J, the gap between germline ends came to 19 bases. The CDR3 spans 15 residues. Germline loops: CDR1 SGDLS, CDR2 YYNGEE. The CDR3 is CASTFSPTESEKLFF. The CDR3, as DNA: TGTGCCAGCACCTTTTCGCCAACAGAGAGTGAAAAACTGTTTTTT.

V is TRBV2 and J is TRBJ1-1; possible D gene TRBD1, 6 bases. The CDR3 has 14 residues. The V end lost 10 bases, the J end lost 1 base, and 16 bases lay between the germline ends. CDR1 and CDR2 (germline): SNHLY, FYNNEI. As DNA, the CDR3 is TGTGCCACGTTGGAGCAGGGGCCGAACACTGAAGCTTTCTTT. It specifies CATLEQGPNTEAFF. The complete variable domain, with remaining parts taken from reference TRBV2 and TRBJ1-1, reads EPEVTQTPSHQVTQMGQEVILRCVPISNHLYFYWYRQILGQKVEFLVSFYNNEISEKSEIFDDQFSVERPDGSNFTLKIRSTKLEDSAMYFCATLEQGPNTEAFFGQGTRLTVV.

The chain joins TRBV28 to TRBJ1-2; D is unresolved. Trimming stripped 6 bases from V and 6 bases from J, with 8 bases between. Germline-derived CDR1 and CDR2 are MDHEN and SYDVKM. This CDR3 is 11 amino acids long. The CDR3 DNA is TGTGCCAGCAGGCTCTTGGATGGCTACACCTTC. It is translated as CASRLLDGYTF.

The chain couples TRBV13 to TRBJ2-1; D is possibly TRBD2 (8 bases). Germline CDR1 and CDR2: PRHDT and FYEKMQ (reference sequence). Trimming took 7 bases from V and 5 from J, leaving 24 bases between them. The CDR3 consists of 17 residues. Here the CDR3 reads CASTSRGELAVDNEQFF. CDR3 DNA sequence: TGTGCCAGCACATCCAGGGGGGAACTAGCGGTAGACAATGAGCAGTTCTTC. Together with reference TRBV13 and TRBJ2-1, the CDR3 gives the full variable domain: AAGVIQSPRHLIKEKRETATLKCYPIPRHDTVYWYQQGPGQDPQFLISFYEKMQSDKGSIPDRFSAQQFSDYHSELNMSSLELGDSALYFCASTSRGELAVDNEQFFGPGTRLTVL.

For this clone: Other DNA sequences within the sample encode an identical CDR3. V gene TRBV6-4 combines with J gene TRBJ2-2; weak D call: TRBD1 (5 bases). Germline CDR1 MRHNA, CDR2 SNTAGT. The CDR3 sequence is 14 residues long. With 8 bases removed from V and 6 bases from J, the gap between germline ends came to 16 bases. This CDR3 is CASAYSQGSGELFF. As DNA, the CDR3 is TGTGCCAGCGCCTATTCCCAGGGATCCGGGGAGCTGTTTTTT.

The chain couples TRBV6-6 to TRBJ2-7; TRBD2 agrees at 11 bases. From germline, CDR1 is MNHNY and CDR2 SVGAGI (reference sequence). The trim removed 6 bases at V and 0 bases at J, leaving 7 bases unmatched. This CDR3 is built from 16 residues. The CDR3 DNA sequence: TGTGCCAGCAGATACGGACTAGCGGGTGCCTCCTACGAGCAGTACTTC. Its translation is CASRYGLAGASYEQYF.

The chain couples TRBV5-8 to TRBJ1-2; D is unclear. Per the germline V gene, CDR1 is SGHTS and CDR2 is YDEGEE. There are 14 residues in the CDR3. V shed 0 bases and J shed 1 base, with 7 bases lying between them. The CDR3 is CASSLVLSNYGYTF. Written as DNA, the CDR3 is TGTGCCAGCAGCTTGGTTTTGAGTAACTATGGCTACACCTTC.